The present entry profiles one TCR beta chain with its context. The sample comes from a study of neoadjuvant anti-PD-1 for oral cavity cancer. Study in general: Non-progressing patients received a fourth nivolumab dose near day 43, then surgery on days 50-56.

Most PBMC samples had about 520 ng input DNA in six replicates. This table comes from immunoSEQ multiplex PCR, and its TCRdb copy is limited to in-frame clones, with some not included. The table lists around 6,500 clones, over 65% of them singletons. The V and J ends lost 0 bases and 4 bases respectively, with 12 bases between them. The CDR3 spans 15 residues. The germline gives CDR1 SGHRS, CDR2 YFSETQ. The sequences come from PBMCs, collected before nivolumab (anti-PD-1) treatment. The chain uses TRBV5-1 and TRBJ2-3; a possible D gene is TRBD2 (6 bases). This sequence originates from a person aged 35 to 85 with oral cavity squamous cell carcinoma. In DNA, the CDR3 is TGCGCCAGCAGCTTGGAAGGCGGGGAGCCAGATACGCAGTATTTT. Its translation is CASSLEGGEPDTQYF.